The T cell receptor beta chain described here comes from a study of beta chain features in type 1 diabetes. Overall study context: Healthy donors and patients had similar age, gender and cell yields. General study points: Shortening that was moderate but significant affected the TCRB CDR3s of Type 1 diabetes patients in all four CD4+ subsets. Diminished insertions and augmented deletions at VDJ junctions characterized type 1 diabetes patients.

The ends were cut back, 2 bases at V and 2 bases at J, with 10 bases in the middle. The CDR3 extends over 15 amino acids. Expressed TCRB transcripts got sequenced, as all isolated RNA was reverse transcribed. An average approximately 4 million reads came from naive, central memory and regulatory T cell samples. Profiling relied on immunoSEQ multiplex PCR, and the TCRdb table lists in-frame clones only, not all of them. The sample contains 40,000 or so clones, roughly half of which appear only once. As regards this clone: What it recognizes is unknown.

V gene TRBV23-1 combines with J gene TRBJ1-5; D is perhaps TRBD1 (5 bases). TRBV23-1 counts as an open reading frame of uncertain function. This TCR derives from a woman aged 18-29 years in good health. Sequenced material: Tregs from blood. The chain's CDR3 is CASSQGKGGNQPQHF. In DNA, the CDR3 is TGCGCCAGCAGTCAAGGGAAAGGGGGCAATCAGCCCCAGCATTTT.